The source of this T cell receptor (beta chain) is a study of cytotoxic CD8 clonotypes in ibrutinib-treated CLL. Study as a whole: Investigators reported roughly 24 partial and 2 complete responses; after median roughly 63 months, roughly 15 patients remained remitted and 12 progressed. Study-level findings and limits: Researchers report that baseline clonality outpaced age-matched healthy donors and tracked circulating CD8+ T-cell counts.

V shed 0 bases and J 5 bases; nucleotides not matched to a gene: 5. There are 15 residues in the CDR3. CDR1 and CDR2 (germline): LNHDA, SQIVND (reference sequence). The data were produced by immunoSEQ multiplex PCR, yet TCRdb's version contains in-frame clones alone and is incomplete. This sample carries roughly 250,000 clones, 60% to 75% of them seen once, and the ten largest clones take 15%. About this clone itself: What it binds is unknown.

This chain connects TRBV19 to TRBJ2-5, with 8 bases matching TRBD1. The sequencing used PBMCs, collected after 24 months of ibrutinib treatment. The clonotype was recovered from a human donor with chronic lymphocytic leukemia. For the CDR3, the DNA is TGTGCCAGTAGTATAGATCCAGGGGGCAGGGAGACCCAGTACTTC. It specifies CASSIDPGGRETQYF.